The 2 T cell receptor beta chains below come from one sample, sequenced in a study of CD8 T cells in Susac syndrome. With random hexamers, roughly 0.45 to 1 ug RNA was reverse transcribed. TCRdb called the immunoSEQ multiplex PCR reads again in MiXCR, with one record for every CDR3 protein. The sample records 100,000 to 150,000 distinct CDR3 sequences, 85% to 95% being singletons. The sample was CD8+ T cells from PBMCs. These receptors came from a human donor with multiple sclerosis.

The V gene is TRBV24-1, the J gene TRBJ2-5; 7 positions match TRBD2. Trimming at V came to 3 bases and at J to 4 bases, leaving 13 bases not matched to a gene. CDR3 length equals 17 residues. Looked up from germline, CDR1 is KGHDR and CDR2 is SFDVKD. The CDR3 nucleotides are TGTGCCACCAGTGATGCGGAGGAGGGCGGGAGACTAGAGACCCAGTACTTC. Its protein product is CATSDAEEGGRLETQYF.

V usage is TRBV18 and J usage is TRBJ1-5, with D unresolved. V was pared by 2 bases and J by 2 bases, with 22 bases between. The length of the CDR3 is 19 residues. Looked up from germline, CDR1 is KGHSH and CDR2 is LQKENI. The CDR3 coding sequence is TGTGCCAGCTCACCAACAACCCCGCGGCACGGAGGTCGCAATCAGCCCCAGCATTTT. Amino acids: CASSPTTPRHGGRNQPQHF.